These 9 T cell receptor beta chains were sequenced from one sample in a study of T cell changes during pregnancy in multiple sclerosis. Assay: immunoSEQ multiplex PCR; the TCRdb copy retains only in-frame clones and omits some. The repertoire consists of 9,500 to 12,000 clones, with 84% occurring once and the leading ten covering 11%. The material was CD8+ T cells from peripheral blood mononuclear cells, obtained after pregnancy. The source of these receptors is a female donor in good health, enrolled as a control in a pregnancy study.

The V call is TRBV11-2, the J call TRBJ2-7, with unresolved D. V gave up 1 base and J gave up 0 bases, with 4 bases separating them. Germline V gives CDR1 SGHAT, CDR2 FQNNGV. This CDR3 is built from 13 residues. CDR3 protein: CASSLVASYEQYF. DNA of the CDR3: TGTGCCAGCAGCTTAGTGGCCTCCTACGAGCAGTACTTC. Variable domain in full (rest from reference TRBV11-2 and TRBJ2-7): EAGVAQSPRYKIIEKRQSVAFWCNPISGHATLYWYQQILGQGPKLLIQFQNNGVVDDSQLPKDRFSAERLKGVDSTLKIQPAKLEDSAVYLCASSLVASYEQYFGPGTRLTVT.

The gene calls are TRBV6-1 and TRBJ2-5, with 12 bases that match TRBD2. Germline V lookup: CDR1 MNHNS, CDR2 SASEGT. CDR3 size: 20 residues. J was trimmed by 1 base and V by 4 bases; bases with no gene match: 16. DNA for the CDR3: TGTGCCAGCAGTGTCCTAGCGGGGGGGCCCTTTTTGCCAATCCAAGAGACCCAGTACTTC. The encoded protein is CASSVLAGGPFLPIQETQYF.

CDR3 DNA sequence: TGTGCCAGCAGCTCTACGACTAGCGGGACCCCCTACAATGAGCAGTTCTTC. Translated: CASSSTTSGTPYNEQFF. The rearrangement links TRBV7-9 to TRBJ2-1, with 11 bases that match TRBD2. The CDR3 runs 17 residues. Germline V gene lookup returns CDR1 SEHNR and CDR2 FQNEAQ (reference sequence). V shed 4 bases and J 2 bases; nucleotides not matched to a gene: 7.

This rearrangement joins TRBV11-2 to TRBJ2-7, with 10 nucleotides matching TRBD2. This CDR3 has 14 residues. With V trimmed by 4 bases and J by 3 bases, 3 bases remained unmatched. Germline lookup yields CDR1 SGHAT and CDR2 FQNNGV. The CDR3 DNA is TGTGCCAGCAGCTCACTAGCGGGACTCTACGAGCAGTACTTC. Translation gives CASSSLAGLYEQYF. The entire variable domain, with the rest obtained from reference TRBV11-2 and TRBJ2-7, is as follows: EAGVAQSPRYKIIEKRQSVAFWCNPISGHATLYWYQQILGQGPKLLIQFQNNGVVDDSQLPKDRFSAERLKGVDSTLKIQPAKLEDSAVYLCASSSLAGLYEQYFGPGTRLTVT.

This clone has more than one count but fewer than ten. This rearrangement joins TRBV7-9 to TRBJ1-5, with D maybe TRBD1 (6 bases). CDR3 length equals 16 residues. Trimming left V 5 bases short and J 2 bases short, with 16 bases between. CDR1 is SEHNR, CDR2 FQNEAQ, per germline (reference sequence). CDR3 amino acids: CASSETGSGGNQPQHF. In DNA form, the CDR3 reads TGTGCCAGCAGCGAAACAGGGTCAGGCGGCAATCAGCCCCAGCATTTT.

The CDR3 spells CASDTIRGWVYGYTF. Here the CDR3 DNA reads TGTGCCAGCGACACCATCAGGGGCTGGGTCTATGGCTACACCTTC. The chain joins TRBV6-1 to TRBJ1-2; a weak D match, TRBD1 (6 bases). Germline V lookup: CDR1 MNHNS, CDR2 SASEGT. V lost 8 bases and J 4 bases, leaving 20 bases between the germline ends. The CDR3 is 15 residues long.

The chain combines TRBV7-3 with TRBJ2-7, with a possible D match to TRBD2 (5 bases). Germline CDR1 and CDR2: SGHTA and FQGTGA. This CDR3 contains 13 residues. V gave up 6 bases and J gave up 3 bases, with 12 bases separating them. CDR3 DNA sequence: TGTGCCAGCAGGTCCGGGGATCACTACGAGCAGTACTTC. This gives the protein CASRSGDHYEQYF.

This chain's CDR3 is CATQYAHTQYF. The CDR3 nucleotides read TGTGCCACTCAATATGCGCATACGCAGTATTTT. The chain employs TRBV19 and TRBJ2-3; D ambiguous. The CDR3 sequence is 11 residues long. CDR1 and CDR2 from the germline V gene are LNHDA and SQIVND (reference sequence). V lost 10 bases and J 7 bases, leaving 12 bases between the germline ends.

This chain joins TRBV4-3 and TRBJ1-2, with D perhaps matching TRBD1 (6 bases). CDR3 length: 15 residues. The germline V gene has CDR1 LGHNA and CDR2 YSLEER. V lost 1 base to trimming and J lost 4 bases, with 13 bases between them. The chain's CDR3 is CASSQGQDLLYGYTF. In DNA, the CDR3 is TGCGCCAGCAGCCAAGGACAGGATCTTCTCTATGGCTACACCTTC.